Following are 3 T cell receptor beta chains from one sample sequenced in a study of monozygotic twins with inflammatory bowel disease. TCRdb re-called the 5' RACE reads and shows each CDR3 protein once, DNA omitted. The specimen's table records hundreds of thousands of distinct CDR3 sequences. The sequenced sample consisted of blood. The receptors were sampled from a human donor with ulcerative colitis or Crohn's disease, or a healthy co-twin of an affected twin (not recorded which).

The CDR3 here is CASLTYVSNQPQHF. This rearrangement joins TRBV28 to TRBJ1-5. Per the germline V gene, CDR1 is MDHEN and CDR2 is SYDVKM. The CDR3 length is 14 residues.

J is TRBJ1-5 and V is TRBV7-8. There are 15 residues in the CDR3. Germline CDR1 reads SGHVS; CDR2 reads FQNEAQ. The CDR3 sequence is CASSLIPYSNQPQHF.

The rearrangement links TRBV7-9 to TRBJ1-2; there is no DNA to check the TCRdb D call of TRBD1. Germline-derived CDR1 and CDR2 are SEHNR and FQNEAQ (reference sequence). This CDR3 contains 17 residues. The CDR3 sequence: CASSSHSGTGRSDGYTF.